This T cell receptor (beta chain) comes out of a study of STAT5B mutations in CD4+ large granular lymphocyte leukemia. Study observations and caveats: No patients shared main leukemic clonotypes, though roughly 27% appeared at low frequency elsewhere.

For this clone: Antigen: not known.

Clones were sequenced by immunoSEQ multiplex PCR, and TCRdb holds only the in-frame ones, with some missing. In the table there are some 21,000 clones, less than 80% of which are singletons. Deletions cut 5 bases from V and 0 bases from J, with 18 bases between. CDR1 and CDR2 from the germline V gene are SGHKS and YYEKEE (reference sequence). The length of the CDR3 is 16 residues. Buffy coats from healthy blood donors served as controls. This TCR was recovered from a human donor in good health. V is TRBV5-5 and J is TRBJ2-7; D gene unclear. The sequenced sample consisted of CD4+ T cells from blood buffy coats. CDR3 in amino acids: CASRRDGTASSYEQYF. As DNA, the CDR3 is TGTGCCAGCAGACGCGATGGAACCGCAAGCTCCTACGAGCAGTACTTC.